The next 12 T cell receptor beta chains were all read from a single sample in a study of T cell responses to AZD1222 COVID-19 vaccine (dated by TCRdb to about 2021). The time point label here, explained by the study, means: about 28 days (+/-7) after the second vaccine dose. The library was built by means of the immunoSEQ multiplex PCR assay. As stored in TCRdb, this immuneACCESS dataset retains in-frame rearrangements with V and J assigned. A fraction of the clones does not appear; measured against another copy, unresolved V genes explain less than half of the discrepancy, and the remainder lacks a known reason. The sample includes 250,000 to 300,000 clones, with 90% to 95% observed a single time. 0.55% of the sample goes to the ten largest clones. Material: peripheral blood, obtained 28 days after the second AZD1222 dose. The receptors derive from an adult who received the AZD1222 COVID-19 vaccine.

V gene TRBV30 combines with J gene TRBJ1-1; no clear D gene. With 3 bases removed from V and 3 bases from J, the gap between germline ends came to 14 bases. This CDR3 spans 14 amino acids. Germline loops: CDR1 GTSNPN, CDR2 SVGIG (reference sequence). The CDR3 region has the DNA TGTGCCTGGAGGGCCTTCCTCCCAGACACTGAAGCTTTCTTT. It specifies CAWRAFLPDTEAFF.

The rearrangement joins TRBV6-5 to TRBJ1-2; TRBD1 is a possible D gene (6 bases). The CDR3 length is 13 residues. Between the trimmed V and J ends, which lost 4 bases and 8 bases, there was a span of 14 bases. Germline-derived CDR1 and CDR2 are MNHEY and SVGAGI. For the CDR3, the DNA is TGTGCCAGCAGTTCACAGGGACGGGGAGGCTACACCTTC. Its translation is CASSSQGRGGYTF.

This chain's CDR3 is CASSQVTGAGTEAFF. CDR3 nucleotide sequence: TGTGCCAGCAGCCAGGTGACAGGGGCAGGTACTGAAGCTTTCTTT. The rearrangement joins TRBV3-1 (or the pseudogene TRBV3-2) to TRBJ1-1; 8 bases are a match to TRBD1. Germline V gene lookup returns CDR1 LGHDT and CDR2 YNNKEL (reference sequence). This CDR3 is 15 amino acids long. The junction had 8 bases not matched to a gene; V was cut back by 3 bases and J by 5 bases.

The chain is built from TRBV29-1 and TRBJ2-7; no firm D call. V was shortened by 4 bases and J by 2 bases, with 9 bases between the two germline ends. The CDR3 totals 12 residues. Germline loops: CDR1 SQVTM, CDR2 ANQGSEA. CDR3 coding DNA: TGCAGCGTTGCGAGTGGGACCTACGAGCAGTACTTC. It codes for CSVASGTYEQYF.

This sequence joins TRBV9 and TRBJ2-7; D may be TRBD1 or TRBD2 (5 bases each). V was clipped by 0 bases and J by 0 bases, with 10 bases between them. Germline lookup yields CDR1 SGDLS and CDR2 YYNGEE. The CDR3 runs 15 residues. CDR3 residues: CASSVGQGRSYEQYF. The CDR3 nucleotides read TGTGCCAGCAGCGTAGGGCAGGGACGCTCCTACGAGCAGTACTTC.

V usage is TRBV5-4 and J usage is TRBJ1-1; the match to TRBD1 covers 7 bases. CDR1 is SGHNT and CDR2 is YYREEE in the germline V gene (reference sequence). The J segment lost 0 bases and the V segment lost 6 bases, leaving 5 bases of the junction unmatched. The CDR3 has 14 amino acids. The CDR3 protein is CASNPTGMNTEAFF. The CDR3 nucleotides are TGTGCCAGCAACCCGACAGGGATGAACACTGAAGCTTTCTTT.

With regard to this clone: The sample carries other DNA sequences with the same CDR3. The CDR3 DNA is TGCAGTGCTAGGACCTACAATGAGCAGTTCTTC. Amino acid sequence: CSARTYNEQFF. This chain joins TRBV20-1 and TRBJ2-1; D remains unclear. Deletions cut 3 bases from V and 2 bases from J, with 2 bases between. The CDR3 totals 11 residues. CDR1 and CDR2 (germline): DFQATT, SNEGSKA (reference sequence).

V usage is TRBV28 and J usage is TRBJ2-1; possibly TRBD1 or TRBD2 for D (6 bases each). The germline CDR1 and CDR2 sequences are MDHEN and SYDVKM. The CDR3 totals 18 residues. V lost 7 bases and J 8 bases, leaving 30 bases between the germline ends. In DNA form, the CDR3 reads TGTGCCAGCACAACTCCCCGGGGGCTAGCGTCGAGAGGGGATGAGCAGTTCTTC. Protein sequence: CASTTPRGLASRGDEQFF.

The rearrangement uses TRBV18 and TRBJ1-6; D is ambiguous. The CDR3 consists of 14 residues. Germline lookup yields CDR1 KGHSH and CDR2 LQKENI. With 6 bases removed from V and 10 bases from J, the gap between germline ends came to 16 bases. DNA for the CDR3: TGTGCCAGCTCTCCCGGCGGGAATCAATCACCCCTCCACTTT. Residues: CASSPGGNQSPLHF.

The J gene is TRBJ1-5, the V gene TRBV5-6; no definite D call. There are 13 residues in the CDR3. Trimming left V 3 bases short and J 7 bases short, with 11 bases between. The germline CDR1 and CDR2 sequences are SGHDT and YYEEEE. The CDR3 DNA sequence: TGTGCCAGCAGCTCAAAACCGGGACAGCCCCAGCATTTT. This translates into CASSSKPGQPQHF.

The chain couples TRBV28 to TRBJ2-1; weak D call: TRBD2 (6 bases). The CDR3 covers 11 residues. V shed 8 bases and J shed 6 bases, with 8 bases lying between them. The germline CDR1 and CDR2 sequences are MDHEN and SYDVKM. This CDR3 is CASGGSNEQFF. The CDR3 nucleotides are TGTGCCAGCGGAGGGTCCAATGAGCAGTTCTTC.

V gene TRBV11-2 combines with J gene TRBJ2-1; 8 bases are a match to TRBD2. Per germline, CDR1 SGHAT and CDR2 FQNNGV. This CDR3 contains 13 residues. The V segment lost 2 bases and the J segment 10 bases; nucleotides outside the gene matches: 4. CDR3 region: CASSLSGGREQFF. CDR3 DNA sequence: TGTGCCAGCAGCTTAAGCGGGGGAAGAGAGCAGTTCTTC.